The rows below give T cell receptor beta chains drawn from one sample of a study of response to subunit inactivated influenza vaccine. TCRdb analysed the RT-PCR reads with MiXCR anew, one entry per CDR3 protein. The sample has about 520,000 distinct CDR3 sequences; approximately 24% are singletons. This specimen was CD4+ T cells sorted from PBMCs, taken around 5 days after vaccination. The receptor source for this set is a man aged 45 to 65 who received an inactivated influenza vaccine. Both conserved end residues are part of each CDR3. Fields, in order: clone size, D gene, J gene, V gene, CDR3 protein, CDR3 DNA. D genes are given only for firm matches. Clone size is not always given. Where it is, it says once, few, many or a class for expanded clones.

few TRBD2 TRBJ2-3 TRBV20-1 CSALTSGASTDTQYF TGCAGTGCTCTAACTAGCGGTGCTAGCACAGATACGCAGTATTTT
few TRBD1 TRBJ2-2 TRBV5-1 CASSLLDRLNTGELFF TGCGCCAGCAGCCTTCTGGACAGGCTTAACACCGGGGAGCTGTTTTTT
. . TRBJ2-3 TRBV29-1 CSVDKSSGDTQYF TGCAGCGTTGATAAATCGTCGGGAGATACGCAGTATTTT
. . TRBJ2-3 TRBV20-1 CSARDQVRSTDTQYF TGCAGTGCTAGAGATCAGGTCAGGAGCACAGATACGCAGTATTTT
. . TRBJ2-4 TRBV20-1 CSARTIYNNIQYF TGCAGTGCTAGAACCATCTACAATAACATTCAGTACTTC
many TRBD2 TRBJ2-1 TRBV11-2 CASSLGLAEHNEQFF TGTGCCAGCAGCTTAGGACTAGCGGAGCACAATGAGCAGTTCTTC
. . TRBJ2-3 TRBV20-1 CSASYRISTDTQYF TGCAGTGCTAGCTATCGGATTAGCACAGATACGCAGTATTTT
many TRBD1 TRBJ2-7 TRBV29-1 CSGLDRGKQYF TGCAGCGGCTTGGACAGGGGAAAGCAGTACTTC
. . TRBJ2-2 TRBV28 CASSSPPGTGELFF TGTGCCAGCAGTTCCCCCCCGGGGACCGGGGAGCTGTTTTTT
many TRBD1 TRBJ1-3 TRBV20-1 CSLSGGSGNTIYF TGCAGCCTTTCAGGGGGCTCTGGAAACACCATATATTTT
. . TRBJ2-1 TRBV15 CATSRGLASTYNEQFF TGTGCCACCAGCAGAGGGTTGGCCTCAACTTACAATGAGCAGTTCTTC
few . TRBJ2-5 TRBV5-6 CASSPRAALQETQYF TGTGCCAGCAGCCCACGCGCGGCCCTCCAAGAGACCCAGTACTTC
many . TRBJ2-3 TRBV5-1 CASTGGASTDTQYF TGCGCCAGCACCGGCGGGGCAAGCACAGATACGCAGTATTTT
. . TRBJ2-5 TRBV9 CASSARVNGETQYF TGTGCCAGCAGCGCCAGGGTAAACGGGGAGACCCAGTACTTC
few . TRBJ1-1 TRBV7-2 CASSYLRGDDSEAFF TGTGCCAGCAGCTACCTCCGGGGGGACGATAGTGAAGCTTTCTTT
. . TRBJ2-5 TRBV9 CASSAGRQPQETQYF TGTGCCAGCAGCGCCGGCCGACAGCCTCAAGAGACCCAGTACTTC
few . TRBJ1-1 TRBV11-2 CASSLDYVPNTEAFF TGTGCCAGCAGCTTAGATTATGTACCGAACACTGAAGCTTTCTTT
. . TRBJ1-5 TRBV30 CAWSDVSHQPQHF TGTGCCTGGAGTGATGTCTCTCATCAGCCCCAGCATTTT
few . TRBJ2-2 TRBV4-1 CASSVGRLRDATGELFF TGCGCCAGCAGCGTTGGGAGGCTTCGGGACGCCACCGGGGAGCTGTTTTTT
. TRBD1 TRBJ2-3 TRBV10-3 CAISAGQGGSTDTQYF TGTGCCATCAGTGCCGGACAGGGGGGTAGCACAGATACGCAGTATTTT
few . TRBJ1-2 TRBV4-1 CASSLSGSPNYGYTF TGCGCCAGCAGCCTCTCAGGCAGCCCTAACTATGGCTACACCTTC
few TRBD2 TRBJ2-4 TRBV29-1 CSVGGPGNNSGRRDKNIQYF TGCAGCGTGGGGGGGCCAGGCAATAATAGCGGGAGGAGGGACAAAAACATTCAGTACTTC
. TRBD1 TRBJ1-4 TRBV4-2 CASSQDIGGQVDEKLFF TGTGCCAGCAGCCAAGATATAGGAGGACAGGTTGATGAAAAACTGTTTTTT
few TRBD2 TRBJ2-1 TRBV5-1 CASSTSEAGTSYNEQFF TGCGCCAGCAGCACCTCCGAAGCGGGAACGTCCTACAATGAGCAGTTCTTC
. . TRBJ1-5 TRBV2 CASSGGGVRNQPQHF TGTGCCAGCAGTGGCGGAGGGGTGCGCAATCAGCCCCAGCATTTT
few TRBD2 TRBJ2-3 TRBV5-1 CASSLSGAVPADTQYF TGCGCCAGCAGCCTAAGCGGGGCAGTTCCCGCAGATACGCAGTATTTT
many TRBD2 TRBJ2-1 TRBV7-3 CASSLIASGRSRSNEQFF TGTGCCAGCAGCTTAATAGCTAGCGGGAGGTCTAGGAGCAATGAGCAGTTCTTC
. . TRBJ1-6 TRBV20-1 CSASPDYNSPLHF TGCAGTGCTAGTCCAGACTATAATTCACCCCTCCACTTT
. . TRBJ2-1 TRBV4-2 CASSQEPLDHEQFF TGTGCCAGCAGCCAAGAACCACTAGACCATGAGCAGTTCTTC
few . TRBJ2-2 TRBV20-1 CSARTGGPRTGELFF TGCAGTGCCAGAACTGGAGGGCCGCGCACCGGGGAGCTGTTTTTT
. TRBD1 TRBJ1-5 TRBV19 CASRMTGPNQPQHF TGTGCCAGTAGGATGACAGGGCCAAATCAGCCCCAGCATTTT
few TRBD2 TRBJ2-5 TRBV20-1 CSASVSGGALETQYF TGCAGTGCGAGTGTTAGCGGGGGGGCCTTAGAGACCCAGTACTTC
. . TRBJ2-2 TRBV5-6 CASSLGISLLGDTGELFF TGTGCCAGCAGCTTGGGGATTAGTTTGCTCGGGGACACCGGGGAGCTGTTTTTT
. TRBD2 TRBJ2-3 TRBV7-9 CASTPMGGRADTQYF TGTGCCAGCACCCCAATGGGGGGGAGAGCAGATACGCAGTATTTT
. . TRBJ2-2 TRBV11-3 CASSRTYQANTGELFF TGTGCCAGCAGCCGGACATACCAAGCGAACACCGGGGAGCTGTTTTTT
few TRBD2 TRBJ2-1 TRBV20-1 CSAREGTSPNEQFF TGCAGTGCTAGAGAGGGGACTAGCCCCAATGAGCAGTTCTTC
few TRBD1 TRBJ1-4 TRBV5-4 CASSRGQAENEKLFF TGTGCCAGCAGCCGCGGACAGGCTGAGAATGAAAAACTGTTTTTT
few . TRBJ2-5 TRBV20-1 CSAETQVETQYF TGCAGTGCTGAGACCCAGGTGGAGACCCAGTACTTC
few . TRBJ1-1 TRBV12-3/TRBV12-4 CASSLLSRAAFF TGTGCCAGCAGTTTGTTGTCTCGGGCAGCTTTCTTT
. . TRBJ1-6 TRBV5-5 CASSDGTYNSPLHF TGTGCCAGCAGCGACGGGACATATAATTCACCCCTCCACTTT
few . TRBJ1-1 TRBV3-1 CASSQDGRGFMNTEAFF TGTGCCAGCAGCCAAGATGGTAGGGGTTTCATGAACACTGAAGCTTTCTTT
few TRBD2 TRBJ2-1 TRBV4-2 CASSQDLVDEGTSSYNEQFF TGTGCCAGCAGCCAAGATCTGGTCGACGAGGGGACTAGCTCCTACAATGAGCAGTTCTTC
few TRBD2 TRBJ2-1 TRBV20-1 CSAIRGLAGVGNEQFF TGCAGTGCTATTCGCGGCCTAGCGGGAGTGGGCAATGAGCAGTTCTTC
. TRBD2 TRBJ2-7 TRBV5-1 CASSLEASGGGEQYF TGCGCCAGCAGCTTGGAGGCCAGCGGGGGCGGCGAGCAGTACTTC
few . TRBJ2-5 TRBV12-3/TRBV12-4 CASTFRMGRETQYF TGTGCCAGCACCTTTCGGATGGGAAGAGAGACCCAGTACTTC
. . TRBJ1-6 TRBV6-5 CASSSSAGSSYNSPLHF TGTGCCAGCAGTTCCTCCGCTGGGAGCTCCTATAATTCACCCCTCCACTTT